This T cell receptor beta chain was sequenced for a study of T cells in Graves' hyperthyroidism and ophthalmopathy. Background on the study: Peripheral blood was taken when the disease was first diagnosed, before any treatment began.

TCR beta CDR3 sequences were amplified from RNA transcripts. The primer set for the first-round RT-PCR of the TCR CDR3 was HTBI. TCRdb processed the multiplex PCR reads anew with MiXCR; each CDR3 protein has one entry. Of about 480,000 distinct CDR3 sequences in the sample, approximately 15% were seen once. Stable hyperthyroidism: no ophthalmopathy progression over 18 months of follow-up. Diagnoses used clinical symptoms, serum thyroxine and TRAb, thyroid ultrasound and orbital computed tomography. In the case of this clonotype: Its specificity is unknown. A clone one base away is much larger, so this may be a read error. The final CDR3 position lacks the conserved phenylalanine or tryptophan, pointing to a likely read error.

Regarding the study as a whole: Most thyroid clonotypes expanded above 0.001 appeared in blood too.

V was clipped by 3 bases and J by 4 bases, with 6 bases between them. The V gene's germline CDR1 is LNHDA and CDR2 SQIVND (reference sequence). The length of the CDR3 is 12 residues. Sequenced: blood. The chain is built from TRBV19 and TRBJ1-2; no definite D call. The clonotype originates from a woman under 30 with Graves' hyperthyroidism. The CDR3 reads CASSMDFYGYTL. The CDR3 bases are TGTGCCAGTAGTATGGACTTCTATGGCTACACCCTC.